These 25 T cell receptor beta chains came from one sample sequenced in a study of T-cell reconstitution after alpha-beta-depleted transplantation in children. TCRbeta library preparation incorporated unique molecular identifiers. TCRdb analysed the PCR reads with MiXCR anew, one entry per CDR3 protein. The data hold 490,000 or so distinct CDR3 sequences, with approximately 12% observed a single time. Sequencing used PBMCs from the stem cell graft donor, obtained from the stem cell graft. These receptors were obtained from a human donor who donated a stem cell graft to a child with combined immunodeficiency.

The sample holds many counts of this clonotype. CDR3 in amino acids: CASSLQGQGNSPLHF. In DNA form, the CDR3 reads TGTGCCAGCAGCCTCCAGGGACAGGGGAATTCACCCCTCCACTTT. The chain employs TRBV9 and TRBJ1-6; 10 bases agree with TRBD1. Germline V gives CDR1 SGDLS, CDR2 YYNGEE. The CDR3 is 15 residues long. V shed 4 bases and J 7 bases; nucleotides not matched to a gene: 5.

The chain joins TRBV20-1 to TRBJ1-4, with 8 bases that match TRBD1. Germline V gene sequence: CDR1 DFQATT, CDR2 SNEGSKA (reference sequence). This CDR3 is built from 14 residues. Trimming took 1 base from V and 8 from J; bases not matched to a gene: 6. The CDR3 DNA sequence: TGCAGTGCTAGAGTGGGCAGGGGGCAGGAAAAACTGTTTTTT. Amino acids: CSARVGRGQEKLFF.

This chain uses TRBV29-1 with TRBJ2-3, with TRBD2 matching over 7 bases. The CDR3 totals 14 residues. The V and J ends lost 6 bases and 3 bases, in that order; junction bases with no gene match: 9. CDR1 is SQVTM, CDR2 ANQGSEA, per germline. In nucleotides, the CDR3 is TGCAGCGTGAGACGGGCAGCGGGGACAGATACGCAGTATTTT. This codes for CSVRRAAGTDTQYF.

The chain uses TRBV20-1 and TRBJ2-1, with D possibly being TRBD1 (6 bases). Germline CDR1 and CDR2: DFQATT and SNEGSKA (reference sequence). The length of the CDR3 is 16 residues. Trimming took 0 bases from V and 3 from J, leaving 15 bases between them. CDR3 bases: TGCAGTGCTAGAGAAATGCACAGGGTCTTCTACAATGAGCAGTTCTTC. This codes for CSAREMHRVFYNEQFF.

This clonotype was detected a few times. The rearrangement links TRBV20-1 to TRBJ2-2, with a tentative D call TRBD2 (6 bases). The V gene's germline CDR1 is DFQATT and CDR2 SNEGSKA (reference sequence). The V end was cut by 5 bases, the J end by 4 bases, with 11 bases between. CDR3 length equals 13 residues. The CDR3 reads CSAESGGTGELFF. In DNA form, the CDR3 reads TGCAGTGCTGAGTCCGGGGGCACCGGGGAGCTGTTTTTT.

This clonotype was seen once. This chain connects TRBV7-9 to TRBJ2-1, with 8 bases that match TRBD2. The germline V gene encodes CDR1 SEHNR and CDR2 FQNEAQ (reference sequence). The J segment lost 6 bases and the V segment lost 5 bases, leaving 6 bases of the junction unmatched. The CDR3 covers 14 residues. CDR3 amino acids: CASSGRTSPNEQFF. The CDR3 DNA reads TGTGCCAGCAGCGGAAGGACTAGCCCCAATGAGCAGTTCTTC.

This clonotype was counted only a few times. The chain combines TRBV12-3 or TRBV12-4 with TRBJ2-7; D is perhaps TRBD2 (6 bases). Trimming removed 4 bases at V and 5 bases at J, with 12 bases between. The CDR3 totals 13 residues. The CDR3 loop is CASSWPGANEQYF. CDR3 DNA: TGTGCCAGCAGTTGGCCGGGAGCGAACGAGCAGTACTTC.

This clonotype occurred many times. The chain links TRBV12-3 or TRBV12-4 to TRBJ2-6; the D is unclear. V lost 6 bases and J 3 bases, leaving 6 bases between the germline ends. The CDR3 length is 13 residues. The CDR3 sequence is CASSFGGANVLTF. In DNA, the CDR3 is TGTGCCAGCAGCTTTGGTGGGGCCAACGTCCTGACTTTC.

V usage is TRBV12-3 or TRBV12-4 and J usage is TRBJ2-2; 10 bases map to TRBD2. The CDR3 spans 14 residues. V lost 8 bases, J lost 6 bases, and 6 bases stayed unmatched. The chain's CDR3 is CASQLLAGAGELFF. In DNA form, the CDR3 reads TGTGCCAGCCAACTCCTAGCGGGAGCCGGGGAGCTGTTTTTT.

This clonotype was seen a handful of times. This sequence joins TRBV6-5 and TRBJ1-5; D gene ambiguous. V lost 0 bases to trimming and J lost 9 bases, with 12 bases between them. The CDR3 contains 14 residues. Germline assignment: CDR1 MNHEY and CDR2 SVGAGI. The CDR3 loop is CASSYSTGFPPQHF. DNA for the CDR3: TGTGCCAGCAGTTACTCGACTGGGTTTCCGCCCCAGCATTTT.

The rearrangement links TRBV11-1 to TRBJ2-1, with 13 bases fitting TRBD2. This CDR3 contains 17 residues. The germline V gene has CDR1 SGHAT and CDR2 FQDESV (reference sequence). Unmatched junction bases numbered 11, after V lost 5 bases and J lost 7 bases. The chain's CDR3 is CASSLAPGLAGMNEQFF. In DNA form, the CDR3 reads TGTGCCAGCAGCCTTGCTCCGGGACTAGCGGGGATGAATGAGCAGTTCTTC.

Remarks on this clonotype: One end of the junction varies from germline; a read error may be responsible. The rearrangement links TRBV11-2 to TRBJ2-5; D not resolved. The CDR3 totals 18 residues. Germline lookup yields CDR1 SGHAT and CDR2 FQNNGV. Here the CDR3 DNA reads TGTGACAGCAGCGACCGATCGCCCGACGTCGGTGGGAAAGAGACCCAGTACTTC. It codes for CDSSDRSPDVGGKETQYF. Based on the CDR3 plus reference TRBV11-2 and TRBJ2-5, the full variable domain is EAGVAQSPRYKIIEKRQSVAFWCNPISGHATLYWYQQILGQGPKLLIQFQNNGVVDDSQLPKDRFSAERLKGVDSTLKIQPAKLEDSAVYLCDSSDRSPDVGGKETQYFGPGTRLLVL.

In this sample, this clonotype turned up many times. The gene calls are TRBV6-5 and TRBJ2-3; 13 bases fit TRBD2. There are 17 residues in the CDR3. The V gene's germline CDR1 is MNHEY and CDR2 SVGAGI. Losses at the gene ends were 4 bases for V and 5 bases for J; bases not matched to a gene: 9. The CDR3 bases are TGTGCCAGCAGTTCCCGGACTAGCGGGAGCATCGGAGATACGCAGTATTTT. Protein: CASSSRTSGSIGDTQYF.

This clonotype was counted between two and nine times. The rearrangement joins TRBV29-1 to TRBJ1-1; 10 bases are a match to TRBD1. Trimming took 7 bases from V and 3 from J; bases not matched to a gene: 8. Germline V CDR1 and CDR2: SQVTM, ANQGSEA. The CDR3 loop spans 14 amino acids. DNA of the CDR3: TGCAGCGCCTCCCAGGGGACAGGGGACACTGAAGCTTTCTTT. Amino acid sequence: CSASQGTGDTEAFF.

V gene TRBV12-3 or TRBV12-4 combines with J gene TRBJ2-1, with TRBD2 identical over 11 bases. The CDR3 contains 19 residues. V was clipped by 10 bases and J by 3 bases; unmatched bases: 20. This CDR3 is CAICLFGTSGRSYYNEQFF. CDR3 DNA sequence: TGTGCCATCTGTTTATTTGGGACTAGCGGCCGAAGTTACTACAATGAGCAGTTCTTC.

The J gene is TRBJ2-3, the V gene TRBV20-1; D perhaps matches TRBD1 (6 bases). V lost 6 bases, J lost 2 bases, and 18 bases lay in between. The germline V gene encodes CDR1 DFQATT and CDR2 SNEGSKA (reference sequence). The CDR3 spans 15 residues. The CDR3 here is CSAPPFRGSTDTQYF. DNA of the CDR3: TGCAGTGCCCCCCCGTTTAGGGGGTCCACAGATACGCAGTATTTT.

This clonotype came up many times. The V call is TRBV12-3 or TRBV12-4, the J call TRBJ2-7, with TRBD2 matching 14 bases. This CDR3 has 15 residues. Trimming took 3 bases from V and 7 from J; bases not matched to a gene: 5. The CDR3 sequence: CASSFRLAGGGEQYF. DNA of the CDR3: TGTGCCAGCAGTTTTCGACTAGCGGGGGGGGGAGAGCAGTACTTC.

A few counts support this clonotype. The chain uses TRBV12-3 or TRBV12-4 and TRBJ2-5; the D call may be TRBD1 or TRBD2 (5 bases each). The CDR3 is 17 residues long. V lost 3 bases, J lost 2 bases, and 19 bases lay in between. The CDR3 loop reads CASSLGHGVFPQETQYF. For the CDR3, the DNA is TGTGCCAGCAGTTTGGGGCACGGGGTGTTCCCTCAAGAGACCCAGTACTTC.

This clonotype was seen a handful of times. This sequence joins TRBV29-1 and TRBJ1-2; 7 bases are shared with TRBD1. After removal of 3 bases from V and 4 bases from J, the junction contained 5 bases not matched to a gene. Per the germline V gene, CDR1 is SQVTM and CDR2 is ANQGSEA. This CDR3 contains 13 residues. CDR3 bases: TGCAGCGTTGAGAGTGGGACAGCCTATGGCTACACCTTC. This gives the protein CSVESGTAYGYTF.

This chain connects TRBV12-5 to TRBJ2-7, with D perhaps matching TRBD1 or TRBD2 (7 bases each). V shed 6 bases and J shed 4 bases, with 13 bases lying between them. The length of the CDR3 is 13 residues. Per the germline V gene, CDR1 is LGHNT and CDR2 is FRNRAP. In DNA, the CDR3 is TGTGCTAGTGGCCCCAGGGGGGGTTACGAGCAGTACTTC. Translated: CASGPRGGYEQYF.

This clonotype occurred a few times. The chain joins TRBV29-1 to TRBJ2-4, with D unclear. CDR3 length equals 10 residues. V shed 0 bases and J shed 6 bases, with 0 bases lying between them. Germline CDR1 is SQVTM and CDR2 is ANQGSEA. The CDR3 region has the DNA TGCAGCGTTGAAGAAAACATTCAGTACTTC. Its protein product is CSVEENIQYF.

This clonotype has only a few counts. The chain couples TRBV5-1 to TRBJ2-7; TRBD1 matches at 8 bases. The V gene end was trimmed by 4 bases and the J gene end by 0 bases; junction bases not matched to a gene: 6. CDR1 is SGHRS, CDR2 YFSETQ, per germline. The CDR3 has 15 residues. CDR3 DNA: TGCGCCAGCAGCCCAGGGGGCCGTAGCTCCTACGAGCAGTACTTC. Its protein product is CASSPGGRSSYEQYF. Together with reference TRBV5-1 and TRBJ2-7, the CDR3 gives the full variable domain: KAGVTQTPRYLIKTRGQQVTLSCSPISGHRSVSWYQQTPGQGLQFLFEYFSETQRNKGNFPGRFSGRQFSNSRSEMNVSTLELGDSALYLCASSPGGRSSYEQYFGPGTRLTVT.

CDR3 amino acids: CASSSSLDRGYGYTF. The CDR3 nucleotides are TGTGCCAGTAGTTCGAGCCTTGACAGGGGATATGGCTACACCTTC. The V call is TRBV19, the J call TRBJ1-2; 8 positions agree with TRBD1. Trimming took 5 bases from V and 5 from J; bases not matched to a gene: 10. Looked up from germline, CDR1 is LNHDA and CDR2 is SQIVND (reference sequence). CDR3 length equals 15 residues. The whole variable domain, remainder taken from reference TRBV19 and TRBJ1-2, is DGGITQSPKYLFRKEGQNVTLSCEQNLNHDAMYWYRQDPGQGLRLIYYSQIVNDFQKGDIAEGYSVSREKKESFPLTVTSAQKNPTAFYLCASSSSLDRGYGYTFGSGTRLTVV.

J is TRBJ2-4 and V is TRBV28, with a weak D call TRBD2 (6 bases). The CDR3 has 12 residues. Germline V gene data show CDR1 as MDHEN and CDR2 as SYDVKM. V shed 11 bases and J shed 0 bases, with 8 bases lying between them. For the CDR3, the DNA is TGTGCCGTGGGACTAGCCAAAAACATTCAGTACTTC. Translation gives CAVGLAKNIQYF.

This clonotype was seen a handful of times. The gene calls are TRBV12-3 or TRBV12-4 and TRBJ2-1, with 7 nucleotides matching TRBD2. This CDR3 has 17 residues. With V trimmed by 3 bases and J by 7 bases, 15 bases remained unmatched. This CDR3 reads CASSFLAGVGGRNEQFF. As DNA, the CDR3 is TGTGCCAGCAGTTTTCTTGCGGGAGTTGGTGGGAGGAATGAGCAGTTCTTC.